This TCR beta chain was recorded in a study of type 1 regulatory T cells. Whole-study context: T-allo10 is an in vitro-generated, Tr1-enriched CD4 T cell product specific for alloantigen.

About this clonotype itself: What it recognizes is unknown.

In TCRdb, the reads were re-called with MiXCR into one record per CDR3 protein. The top ten hold about 2% of the sample, which has fewer than 75,000 distinct CDR3 sequences, almost 50% seen once. CDR1 LGHDT and CDR2 YNNKEL come from the germline V gene (reference sequence). The CDR3 runs to 15 residues. V lost 4 bases to trimming and J lost 11 bases; unmatched junction nucleotides: 10. This clonotype was sampled from a human donor in good health. Material for sequencing was cultured non-Tr1 T cells, either the whole culture or a sorted T cell fraction (not recorded which). This rearrangement joins TRBV3-1 to TRBJ1-6; TRBD1 aligns across 8 bases. The CDR3 loop is CASSPFLDRDPPLHF. The CDR3 DNA follows: TGTGCCAGCAGCCCCTTCCTGGACAGGGACCCACCCCTCCACTTT.